Below are 20 T cell receptor beta chains sequenced from a single sample in a study of blood T cell repertoires in COVID-19. The protocol was immunoSEQ multiplex PCR, while the TCRdb copy is restricted to in-frame clones and leaves out a portion. The table has over 250,000 clones, 88% seen once. The sequenced sample was PBMCs or T cells enriched from blood (not recorded which). The receptor source for this set is a young woman who had recovered from COVID-19.

This chain links TRBV27 with TRBJ1-1, with 7 bases identical to TRBD1. Germline trimming cut 5 bases from V and 4 bases from J; bases unmatched to any gene: 4. The germline V gene encodes CDR1 MNHEY and CDR2 SMNVEV (reference sequence). CDR3 length: 13 amino acids. CDR3: CASSPRTGTEAFF. The CDR3 nucleotides are TGTGCCAGCAGTCCAAGGACAGGCACTGAAGCTTTCTTT.

The chain carries TRBV30 and TRBJ2-3, with D perhaps TRBD1 (5 bases). V was shortened by 0 bases and J by 2 bases, with 15 bases between the two germline ends. Germline-derived CDR1 and CDR2 are GTSNPN and SVGIG (reference sequence). The CDR3 contains 16 residues. The CDR3 here is CAWSVWAGKDTDTQYF. CDR3 coding DNA: TGTGCCTGGAGTGTATGGGCAGGGAAGGACACAGATACGCAGTATTTT. The full variable domain, rest sourced from reference TRBV30 and TRBJ2-3, is SQTIHQWPATLVQPVGSPLSLECTVEGTSNPNLYWYRQAAGRGLQLLFYSVGIGQISSEVPQNLSASRPQDRQFILSSKKLLLSDSGFYLCAWSVWAGKDTDTQYFGPGTRLTVL.

This chain connects TRBV10-2 to TRBJ2-1, with 8 nucleotides matching TRBD1. The CDR3 spans 14 residues. Germline lookup yields CDR1 WSHSY and CDR2 SAAADI. Unmatched junction bases numbered 1, after V lost 2 bases and J lost 4 bases. The DNA of the CDR3 is TGCGCCAGCAGTGAGAGGGACAGGTACAATGAGCAGTTCTTC. This translates into CASSERDRYNEQFF.

V usage is TRBV11-1 and J usage is TRBJ1-1, with 7 bases aligning to TRBD1. CDR3 length: 14 residues. Germline lookup yields CDR1 SGHAT and CDR2 FQDESV (reference sequence). V shed 5 bases, J shed 3 bases, and the junction held 6 bases outside the gene matches. The CDR3 nucleotides read TGTGCCAGCAGCCGAAGGGGGCGCGACACTGAAGCTTTCTTT. This codes for CASSRRGRDTEAFF.

This sequence joins TRBV2 and TRBJ2-5, with TRBD1 matching over 7 bases. CDR3 size: 14 residues. From germline, CDR1 is SNHLY and CDR2 FYNNEI. Trimming at V came to 3 bases and at J to 3 bases, leaving 4 bases not matched to a gene. Here the CDR3 reads CASSETGMEETQYF. The CDR3 coding sequence is TGTGCCAGCAGTGAGACAGGGATGGAAGAGACCCAGTACTTC.

The V call is TRBV9, the J call TRBJ1-2; the D gene is possibly TRBD1 (6 bases). The CDR3 consists of 15 residues. V dropped 0 bases and J dropped 3 bases, with 12 bases sitting between them. CDR1 SGDLS and CDR2 YYNGEE come from the germline V gene. CDR3 sequence (DNA): TGTGCCAGCAGCGTAGAGGGGGTAGGGTACTATGGCTACACCTTC. As protein: CASSVEGVGYYGYTF.

This sequence joins TRBV7-9 and TRBJ2-3, with 10 bases fitting TRBD1. Trimming removed 5 bases from V and 3 bases from J; junction bases left unmatched: 8. The germline CDR1 and CDR2 sequences are SEHNR and FQNEAQ (reference sequence). The CDR3 totals 16 residues. For the CDR3, the DNA is TGTGCCAGCAGCAAGACAGGGGGCCTATATACAGATACGCAGTATTTT. It translates to CASSKTGGLYTDTQYF.

The chain has TRBV3-1 (or the pseudogene TRBV3-2) and TRBJ1-1; D may be TRBD1 (5 bases). Germline CDR1 and CDR2: LGHDT and YNNKEL (reference sequence). Trimming took 2 bases from V and 0 from J, leaving 10 bases between them. The CDR3 is 15 amino acids. The CDR3 DNA is TGTGCCAGCAGCCAACAGGGCGGGATGAACACTGAAGCTTTCTTT. Protein: CASSQQGGMNTEAFF.

The rearrangement joins TRBV18 to TRBJ1-2, with 7 positions matching TRBD1. The V gene end was trimmed by 3 bases and the J gene end by 3 bases; junction bases not matched to a gene: 7. CDR3 length: 15 amino acids. Germline assignment: CDR1 KGHSH and CDR2 LQKENI. The CDR3 sequence: CASSPGQTSDYGYTF. The DNA of the CDR3 is TGTGCCAGCTCACCGGGACAGACGAGTGACTATGGCTACACCTTC.

As regards this clone: Because the CDR3's place on the DNA is in doubt, the DNA is left out and the CDR3 is given as listed by TCRdb. The rearrangement links TRBV27 to TRBJ2-7; no DNA check was done on the table's D call, TRBD1. Germline V gene sequence: CDR1 MNHEY, CDR2 SMNVEV (reference sequence). Ends included, the CDR3 has 13 residues. CDR3 sequence: CASSYFGQGEQYF.

The rearrangement uses TRBV28 and TRBJ1-4; 8 bases fit TRBD1. The germline V gene has CDR1 MDHEN and CDR2 SYDVKM. The CDR3 spans 15 residues. The V segment lost 4 bases and the J segment 4 bases; nucleotides outside the gene matches: 5. The CDR3 sequence: CASSSQGAINEKLFF. The CDR3 DNA is TGTGCCAGCAGTTCCCAGGGGGCGATTAATGAAAAACTGTTTTTT.

This clone was seen only once. The V gene is TRBV2, the J gene TRBJ2-7; 8 nucleotides match TRBD1. CDR1 SNHLY and CDR2 FYNNEI come from the germline V gene. The CDR3 extends over 11 amino acids. After removal of 6 bases from V and 6 bases from J, the junction contained 1 base not matched to a gene. CDR3 in DNA: TGTGCCAGCAGGACAGGGGCCGAGCAGTACTTC. Protein: CASRTGAEQYF.

The chain recombines TRBV5-6 with TRBJ1-1; 10 nucleotides line up with TRBD1. J gave up 1 base and V 4 bases, and 13 bases lay outside the gene matches. Looked up from germline, CDR1 is SGHDT and CDR2 is YYEEEE. The CDR3 loop spans 18 amino acids. CDR3 bases: TGTGCCAGCAGCATTAAGACAGGGGGCATTGTTGGGAACACTGAAGCTTTCTTT. Protein: CASSIKTGGIVGNTEAFF.

This clone turned up a few times. This chain joins TRBV24-1 and TRBJ1-5; TRBD1 might be the D (5 bases). The germline gives CDR1 KGHDR, CDR2 SFDVKD. V was pared by 4 bases and J by 4 bases, with 13 bases between. The CDR3 has 15 amino acids. CDR3 in amino acids: CATSESGVGNQPQHF. The CDR3 region has the DNA TGTGCCACCAGTGAATCGGGGGTGGGTAATCAGCCCCAGCATTTT.

V and J are TRBV5-6 and TRBJ2-5; D is undetermined. V lost 3 bases to trimming and J lost 5 bases, with 11 bases between them. Germline assignment: CDR1 SGHDT and CDR2 YYEEEE. The CDR3 runs to 13 residues. DNA for the CDR3: TGTGCCAGCAGCTCGGGTTCCCGGGAGACCCAGTACTTC. It encodes CASSSGSRETQYF.

The V gene is TRBV2, the J gene TRBJ1-6; maybe TRBD1 (6 bases). CDR3 length equals 12 residues. Looked up from germline, CDR1 is SNHLY and CDR2 is FYNNEI. Trimming shortened V by 7 bases and J by 8 bases, and 9 bases separated the two germline ends. The CDR3 DNA sequence: TGTGCCAGCACAGGGGAATATTCACCCCTCCACTTT. Amino acid sequence: CASTGEYSPLHF.

The chain recombines TRBV6-2 or TRBV6-3 with TRBJ1-6; 9 bases are shared with TRBD1. This CDR3 comprises 13 residues. J was trimmed by 10 bases and V by 4 bases; bases with no gene match: 2. CDR1 and CDR2 (germline): MNHEY, SVGEGT. Here the CDR3 reads CASSWDRASPLHF. As DNA, the CDR3 is TGTGCCAGCAGTTGGGACAGGGCCTCACCCCTCCACTTT.

The chain employs TRBV27 and TRBJ1-4, with 9 bases matching TRBD1. The CDR3 spans 15 residues. The germline CDR1 and CDR2 sequences are MNHEY and SMNVEV (reference sequence). V trimming: 5 bases; J trimming: 5 bases; junction bases outside the gene matches: 6. This CDR3 reads CASSTRDRANEKLFF. In DNA form, the CDR3 reads TGTGCCAGCAGTACCCGGGACAGGGCGAATGAAAAACTGTTTTTT.

To note about this clone: Other DNA sequences in this specimen translate into the identical CDR3. This chain connects TRBV9 to TRBJ2-1; TRBD1 is a possible D gene (5 bases). The CDR3 spans 13 residues. CDR1 SGDLS and CDR2 YYNGEE come from the germline V gene. Deletions cut 5 bases from V and 9 bases from J, with 15 bases between. The CDR3 sequence: CASSVRQTFEQFF. In DNA, the CDR3 is TGTGCCAGCAGTGTCCGACAGACCTTTGAGCAGTTCTTC. Supplemented by reference TRBV9 and TRBJ2-1, the full variable domain reads DSGVTQTPKHLITATGQRVTLRCSPRSGDLSVYWYQQSLDQGLQFLIQYYNGEERAKGNILERFSAQQFPDLHSELNLSSLELGDSALYFCASSVRQTFEQFFGPGTRLTVL.

This chain joins TRBV7-2 and TRBJ1-5; the D gene is possibly TRBD1 (6 bases). Deletions cut 5 bases from V and 3 bases from J, with 14 bases between. Germline CDR1 reads SGHTA; CDR2 reads FQGNSA. The CDR3 is made up of 15 amino acids. The CDR3 here is CASSQSDRVNQPQHF. CDR3 in DNA: TGTGCCAGCAGCCAATCGGACAGAGTCAATCAGCCCCAGCATTTT.